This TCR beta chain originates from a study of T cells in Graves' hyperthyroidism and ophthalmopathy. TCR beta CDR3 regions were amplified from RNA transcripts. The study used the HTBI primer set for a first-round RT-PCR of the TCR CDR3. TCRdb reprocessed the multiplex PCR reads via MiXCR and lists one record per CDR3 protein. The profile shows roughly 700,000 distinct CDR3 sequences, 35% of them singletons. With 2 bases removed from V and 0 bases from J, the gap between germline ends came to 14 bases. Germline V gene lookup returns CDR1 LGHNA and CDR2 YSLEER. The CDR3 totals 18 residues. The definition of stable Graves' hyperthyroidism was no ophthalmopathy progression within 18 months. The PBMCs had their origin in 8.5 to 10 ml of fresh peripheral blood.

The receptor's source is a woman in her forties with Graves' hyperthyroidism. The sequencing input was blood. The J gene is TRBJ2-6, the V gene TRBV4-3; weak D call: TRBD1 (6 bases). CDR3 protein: CASSQRQASYSGANVLTF. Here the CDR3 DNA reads TGCGCCAGCAGCCAACGACAGGCCAGCTACTCTGGGGCCAACGTCCTGACTTTC.